This T cell receptor (beta chain) was sequenced during a study of T cells in Graves' hyperthyroidism and ophthalmopathy. Germline trimming cut 3 bases from V and 3 bases from J; bases unmatched to any gene: 8. The CDR3 extends over 15 amino acids. CDR1 and CDR2 from the germline V gene are SGDLS and YYNGEE. RNA transcripts gave rise to amplified TCR beta CDR3 regions. First-round RT-PCR targeting the TCR CDR3 was performed with the HTBI primer set. MiXCR, applied by TCRdb to the multiplex PCR reads, yields one record per CDR3 protein. The sample holds about 600,000 distinct CDR3 sequences, around 15% seen once. This clonotype was counted only a few times. Its antigen remains unidentified. Study-level points and caveats: From stable hyperthyroidism, ophthalmopathy was separated by a 13 V-J model.

The chain has TRBV9 and TRBJ1-1, with 7 bases fitting TRBD1. Sequencing was done on a sample of blood. The receptor was isolated from a woman between 50 and 59 years old with Graves' ophthalmopathy. The CDR3 region is CASSGKQGTDTEAFF. CDR3 sequence (DNA): TGTGCCAGCAGCGGAAAACAGGGGACGGACACTGAAGCTTTCTTT.